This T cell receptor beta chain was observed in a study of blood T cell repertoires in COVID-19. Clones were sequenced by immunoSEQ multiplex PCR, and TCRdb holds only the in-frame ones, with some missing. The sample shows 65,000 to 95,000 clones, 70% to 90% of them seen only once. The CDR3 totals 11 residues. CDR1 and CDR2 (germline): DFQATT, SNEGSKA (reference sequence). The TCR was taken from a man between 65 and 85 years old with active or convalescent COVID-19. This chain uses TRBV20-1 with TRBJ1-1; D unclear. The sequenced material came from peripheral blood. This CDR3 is CLLTENTEAFF. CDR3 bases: TGCTTACTTACAGAGAACACTGAAGCTTTCTTT.